This T cell receptor (beta chain) was sequenced for a study of OX40 agonist ivuxolimab in advanced cancers. Study summary: Patients received intravenous ivuxolimab every 2 weeks at 0.01 to 10 mg/kg.

The CDR3 has 13 residues. Germline CDR1 LNHDA, CDR2 SQIVND (reference sequence). V dropped 1 base and J dropped 1 base, with 4 bases sitting between them. Sequencing was performed with immunoSEQ multiplex PCR; in TCRdb, only in-frame clones are kept and a portion is missing. The table has about 27,000 clones, roughly four fifths seen once. This chain connects TRBV19 to TRBJ1-2; D remains ambiguous. This sequence was found in an adult with an advanced solid tumor such as melanoma, head and neck, liver or kidney cancer. The specimen comprised CD4+ or CD8+ T cells sorted from blood, sampled in a trial of the OX40 agonist ivuxolimab. CDR3 in amino acids: CASSIAGNYGYTF. DNA for the CDR3: TGTGCCAGTAGTATAGCTGGTAACTATGGCTACACCTTC.